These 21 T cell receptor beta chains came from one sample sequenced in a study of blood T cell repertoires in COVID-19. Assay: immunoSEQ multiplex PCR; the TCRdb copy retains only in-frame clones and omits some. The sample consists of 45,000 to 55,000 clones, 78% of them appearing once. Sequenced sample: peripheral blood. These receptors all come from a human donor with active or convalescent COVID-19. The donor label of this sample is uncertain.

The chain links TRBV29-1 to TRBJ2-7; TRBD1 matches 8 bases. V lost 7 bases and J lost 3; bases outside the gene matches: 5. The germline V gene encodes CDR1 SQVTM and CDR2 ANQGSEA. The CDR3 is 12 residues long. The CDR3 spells CSGADRDYEQYF. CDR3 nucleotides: TGCAGCGGTGCGGACAGGGACTACGAGCAGTACTTC.

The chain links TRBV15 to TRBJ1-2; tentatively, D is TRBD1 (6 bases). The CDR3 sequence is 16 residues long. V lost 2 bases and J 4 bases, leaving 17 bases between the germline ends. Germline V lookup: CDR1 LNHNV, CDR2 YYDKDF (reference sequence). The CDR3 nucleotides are TGTGCCACCAGCAGACCCGGATATGGGGGGGCCTATGGCTACACCTTC. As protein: CATSRPGYGGAYGYTF.

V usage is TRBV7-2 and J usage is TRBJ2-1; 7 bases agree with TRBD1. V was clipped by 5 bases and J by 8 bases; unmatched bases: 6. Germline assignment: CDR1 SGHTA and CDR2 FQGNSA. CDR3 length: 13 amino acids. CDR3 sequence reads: CASSKYRGDEQFF. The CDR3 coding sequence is TGTGCCAGCAGCAAATACAGGGGCGATGAGCAGTTCTTC. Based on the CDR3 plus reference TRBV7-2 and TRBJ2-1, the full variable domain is GAGVSQSPSNKVTEKGKDVELRCDPISGHTALYWYRQSLGQGLEFLIYFQGNSAPDKSGLPSDRFSAERTGGSVSTLTIQRTQQEDSAVYLCASSKYRGDEQFFGPGTRLTVL.

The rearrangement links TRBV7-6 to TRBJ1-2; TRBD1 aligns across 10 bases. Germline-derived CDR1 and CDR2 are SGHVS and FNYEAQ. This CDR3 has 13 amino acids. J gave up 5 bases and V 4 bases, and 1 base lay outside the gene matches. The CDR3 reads CASSSGQGYGYTF. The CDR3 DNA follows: TGTGCCAGCAGCTCGGGACAGGGGTATGGCTACACCTTC.

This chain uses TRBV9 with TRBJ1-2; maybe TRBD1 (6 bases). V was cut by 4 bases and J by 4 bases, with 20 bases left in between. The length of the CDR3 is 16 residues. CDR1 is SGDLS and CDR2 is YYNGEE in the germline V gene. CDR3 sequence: CASSPAARGQSYGYTF. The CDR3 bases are TGTGCCAGCAGCCCCGCGGCGCGGGGGCAAAGCTATGGCTACACCTTC.

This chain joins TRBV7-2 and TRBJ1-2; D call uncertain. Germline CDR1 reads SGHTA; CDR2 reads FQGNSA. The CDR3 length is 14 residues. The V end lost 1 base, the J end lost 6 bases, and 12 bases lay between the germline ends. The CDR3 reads CASSLDRTRDGYTF. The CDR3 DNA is TGTGCCAGCAGCTTAGATCGGACTCGGGATGGCTACACCTTC.

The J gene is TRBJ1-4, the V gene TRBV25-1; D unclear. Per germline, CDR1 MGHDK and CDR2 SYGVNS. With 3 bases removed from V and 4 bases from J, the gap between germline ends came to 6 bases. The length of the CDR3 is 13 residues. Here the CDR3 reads CASSDKNNEKLFF. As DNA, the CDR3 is TGTGCCAGCAGTGACAAAAATAATGAAAAACTGTTTTTT.

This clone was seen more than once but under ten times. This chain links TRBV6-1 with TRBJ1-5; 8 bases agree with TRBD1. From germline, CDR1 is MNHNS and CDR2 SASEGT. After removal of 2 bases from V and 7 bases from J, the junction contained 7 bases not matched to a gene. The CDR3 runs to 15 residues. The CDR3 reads CASSEYQGAGQPQHF. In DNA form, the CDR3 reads TGTGCCAGCAGTGAATACCAGGGGGCCGGACAGCCCCAGCATTTT.

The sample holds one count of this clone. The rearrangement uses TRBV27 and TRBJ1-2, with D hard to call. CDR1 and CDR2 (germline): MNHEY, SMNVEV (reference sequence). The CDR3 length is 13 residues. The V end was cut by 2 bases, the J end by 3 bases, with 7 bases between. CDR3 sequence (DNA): TGTGCCAGCAGTTTAATTCCGGACTATGGCTACACCTTC. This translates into CASSLIPDYGYTF.

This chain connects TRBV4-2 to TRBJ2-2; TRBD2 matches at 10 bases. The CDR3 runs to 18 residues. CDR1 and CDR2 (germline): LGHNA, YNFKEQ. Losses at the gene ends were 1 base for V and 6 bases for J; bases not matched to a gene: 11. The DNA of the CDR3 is TGTGCCAGCAGCCAAGCCGTTTGGACTAGCGGCGGTCCCGGGGAGCTGTTTTTT. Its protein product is CASSQAVWTSGGPGELFF.

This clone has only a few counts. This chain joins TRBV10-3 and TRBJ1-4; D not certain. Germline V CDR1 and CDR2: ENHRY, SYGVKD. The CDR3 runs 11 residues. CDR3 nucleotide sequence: TGTGCTTCCCTCGGCGGTGAAAAACTGTTTTTT. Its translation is CASLGGEKLFF.

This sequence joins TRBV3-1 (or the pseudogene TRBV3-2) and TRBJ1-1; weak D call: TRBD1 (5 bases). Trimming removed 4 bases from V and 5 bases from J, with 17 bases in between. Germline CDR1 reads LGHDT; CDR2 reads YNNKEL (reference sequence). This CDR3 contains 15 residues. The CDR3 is CASSLGGARKTEAFF. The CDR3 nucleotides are TGTGCCAGCAGCCTGGGGGGAGCCCGGAAAACTGAAGCTTTCTTT.

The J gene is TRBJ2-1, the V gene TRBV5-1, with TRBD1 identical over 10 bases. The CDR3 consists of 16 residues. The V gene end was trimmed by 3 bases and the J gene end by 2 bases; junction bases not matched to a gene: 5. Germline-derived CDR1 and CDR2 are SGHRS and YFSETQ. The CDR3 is CASSSWTGGTYNEQFF. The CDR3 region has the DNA TGCGCCAGCAGCTCCTGGACAGGGGGAACCTACAATGAGCAGTTCTTC.

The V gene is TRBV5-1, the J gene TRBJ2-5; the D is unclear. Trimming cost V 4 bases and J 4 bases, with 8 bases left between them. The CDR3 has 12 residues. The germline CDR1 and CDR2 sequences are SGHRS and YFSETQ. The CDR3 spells CASSPTVETQYF. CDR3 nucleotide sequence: TGCGCCAGCAGCCCTACGGTAGAGACCCAGTACTTC.

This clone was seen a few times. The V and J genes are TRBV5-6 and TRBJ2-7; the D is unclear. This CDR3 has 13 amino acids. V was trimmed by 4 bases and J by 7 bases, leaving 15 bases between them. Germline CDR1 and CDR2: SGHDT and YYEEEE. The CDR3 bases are TGTGCCAGCAGCCCTAAACCCGGTTCAGAGCAGTACTTC. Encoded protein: CASSPKPGSEQYF.

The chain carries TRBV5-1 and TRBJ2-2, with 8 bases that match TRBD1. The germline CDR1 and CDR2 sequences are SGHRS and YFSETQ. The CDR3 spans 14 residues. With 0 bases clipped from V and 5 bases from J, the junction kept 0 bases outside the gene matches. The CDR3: CASSLGTGTGELFF. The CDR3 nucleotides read TGCGCCAGCAGCTTGGGGACAGGGACCGGGGAGCTGTTTTTT.

This CDR3 is CASSHRGLGLAGGNRDEQYF. For the CDR3, the DNA is TGTGCCAGCAGCCACAGGGGGCTAGGACTAGCGGGAGGAAATCGGGACGAGCAGTACTTC. The chain uses TRBV21-1 and TRBJ2-7; TRBD2, the D gene given by the table, was not confirmed from the DNA. TRBV21-1 is given as a pseudogene. The CDR3 extends over 20 amino acids.

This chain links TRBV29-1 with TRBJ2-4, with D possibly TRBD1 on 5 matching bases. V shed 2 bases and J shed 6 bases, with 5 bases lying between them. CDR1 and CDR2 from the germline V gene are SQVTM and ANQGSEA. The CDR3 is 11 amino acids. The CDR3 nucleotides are TGCAGCGTTGAACAGGGAAACATTCAGTACTTC. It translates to CSVEQGNIQYF. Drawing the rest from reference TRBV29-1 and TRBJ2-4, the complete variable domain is SAVISQKPSRDICQRGTSLTIQCQVDSQVTMMFWYRQQPGQSLTLIATANQGSEATYESGFVIDKFPISRPNLTFSTLTVSNMSPEDSSIYLCSVEQGNIQYFGAGTRLSVL.

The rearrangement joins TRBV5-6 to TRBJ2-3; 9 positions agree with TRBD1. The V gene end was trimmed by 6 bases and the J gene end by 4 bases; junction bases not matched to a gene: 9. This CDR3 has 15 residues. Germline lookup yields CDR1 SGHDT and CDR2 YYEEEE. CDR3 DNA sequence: TGTGCCAGCAACCTTCCGGGACAGGGCGCAGATACGCAGTATTTT. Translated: CASNLPGQGADTQYF.

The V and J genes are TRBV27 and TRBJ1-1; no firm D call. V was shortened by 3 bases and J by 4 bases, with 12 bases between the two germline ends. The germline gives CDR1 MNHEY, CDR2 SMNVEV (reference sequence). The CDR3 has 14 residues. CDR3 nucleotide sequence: TGTGCCAGCAGTTTGGTATACACGGGCACTGAAGCTTTCTTT. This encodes CASSLVYTGTEAFF.

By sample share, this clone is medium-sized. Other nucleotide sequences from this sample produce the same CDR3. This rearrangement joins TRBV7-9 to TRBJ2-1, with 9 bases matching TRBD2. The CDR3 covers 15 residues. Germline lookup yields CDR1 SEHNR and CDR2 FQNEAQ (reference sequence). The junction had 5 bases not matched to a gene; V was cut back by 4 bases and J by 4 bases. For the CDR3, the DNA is TGTGCCAGCAGCTCGCCAGCGGGGGGATACAATGAGCAGTTCTTC. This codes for CASSSPAGGYNEQFF.